This T cell receptor beta chain was identified in a study of post-analysis software for immune sequencing data. Study-wide findings and caveats: In multiple sclerosis, normalized Chao1 diversity was significantly below that of controls. Clustering by F measure revealed strong co-clustering among samples prepared together in one batch. TRBV segments more frequent in patients than in controls numbered about five and included TRBV5-6, TRBV5-1 and TRBV20-1.

Included in the TCR beta cDNA libraries were unique molecular identifiers. cDNA molecules numbering around 500,000 came from approximately 1 to 10 million T cells. TCRdb re-called the PCR reads with MiXCR, one entry per CDR3 protein. The repertoire holds 430,000 or so distinct CDR3 sequences, with roughly 38% as singletons. For this clonotype: No antigen is known for it.

This CDR3 region has 15 residues. Per the germline V gene, CDR1 is LGHNA and CDR2 is YSLEER. V lost 0 bases and J 2 bases, leaving 11 bases between the germline ends. This rearrangement joins TRBV4-3 to TRBJ2-7, with D hard to call. Sequenced sample: blood. This receptor was taken from a girl aged 2 to 9 with multiple sclerosis. The CDR3: CASSQDWAVAYEQYF. For the CDR3, the DNA is TGCGCCAGCAGCCAAGACTGGGCAGTTGCCTACGAGCAGTACTTC.